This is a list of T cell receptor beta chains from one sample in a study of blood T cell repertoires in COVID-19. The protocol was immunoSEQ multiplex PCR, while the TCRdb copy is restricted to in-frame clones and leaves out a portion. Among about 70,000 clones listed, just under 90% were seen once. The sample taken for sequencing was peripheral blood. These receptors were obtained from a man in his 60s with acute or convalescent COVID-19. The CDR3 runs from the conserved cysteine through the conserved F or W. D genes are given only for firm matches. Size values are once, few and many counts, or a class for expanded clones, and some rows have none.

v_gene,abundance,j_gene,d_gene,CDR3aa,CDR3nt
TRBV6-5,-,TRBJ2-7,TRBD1,CASSRGQVGYEQYF,TGTGCCAGCAGTCGCGGACAGGTTGGCTACGAGCAGTACTTC
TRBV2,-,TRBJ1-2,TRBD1,CASSRTGFYGYTF,TGTGCCAGCAGTAGGACAGGATTCTATGGCTACACCTTC
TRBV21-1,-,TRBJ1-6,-,CASSKKDRDANNSPLHF,TGTGCCAGCAGCAAAAAGGACAGAGACGCCAATAATTCACCCCTCCACTTT
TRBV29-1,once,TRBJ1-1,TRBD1,CSVERGQLNTEAFF,TGCAGCGTTGAAAGGGGACAGCTGAACACTGAAGCTTTCTTT
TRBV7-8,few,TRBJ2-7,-,CASSYIQGSYEQYF,TGTGCCAGCAGCTACATACAGGGCTCCTACGAGCAGTACTTC
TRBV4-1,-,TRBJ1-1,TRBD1,CASSFQTGLTPEAFF,TGCGCCAGCAGCTTCCAGACAGGGCTGACCCCTGAAGCTTTCTTT
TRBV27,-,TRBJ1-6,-,CASSLLSPNSPLHF,TGTGCCAGCAGTCTATTGTCCCCAAATTCACCCCTCCACTTT
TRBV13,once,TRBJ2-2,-,CASSFRTETNTGELFF,TGTGCCAGCAGCTTCCGGACAGAAACGAACACCGGGGAGCTGTTTTTT
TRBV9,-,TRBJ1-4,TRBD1,CASSPNTGTGDEKLFF,TGTGCCAGCAGCCCGAATACCGGGACAGGGGACGAAAAACTGTTTTTT
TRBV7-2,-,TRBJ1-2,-,CASSLTRPPSGIGYTF,TGTGCCAGCAGCTTAACCCGGCCCCCGTCAGGGATTGGCTACACCTTC
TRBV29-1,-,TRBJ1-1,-,CSVGNALNTEAFF,TGCAGCGTCGGTAACGCCCTGAACACTGAAGCTTTCTTT
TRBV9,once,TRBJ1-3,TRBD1,CASSTLGQASGNTIYF,TGTGCCAGCAGCACCCTCGGACAGGCCTCTGGAAACACCATATATTTT
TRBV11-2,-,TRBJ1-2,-,CASSLDMFSGYTF,TGTGCCAGCAGCTTAGATATGTTCTCTGGCTACACCTTC
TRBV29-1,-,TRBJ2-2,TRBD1,CSALDRGLTGELFF,TGCAGCGCCCTGGACAGGGGGCTCACCGGGGAGCTGTTTTTT